This T cell receptor (beta chain) was captured in a study of blood T cells in healthy people across ages. About the study: Template switching picked up about one barcoded beta molecule for each two T cells.

The CDR3 runs to 14 residues. V lost 4 bases, J lost 8 bases, and 7 bases stayed unmatched. Germline lookup yields CDR1 SGHRS and CDR2 YFSETQ. Researchers report isolating at least 6 million PBMCs per sample. A second PCR of about 7 to 12 cycles used a sample-barcoded 5' primer and a J-beta primer mix. Each of the cDNA molecules was tagged by a template-switch adaptor with 12 random nucleotides. TCRdb processed the 5' RACE reads anew with MiXCR; each CDR3 protein has one entry. Altogether 1.5 million to 2 million distinct CDR3 sequences are present, 28% being singletons, with the ten largest covering roughly 8%. This clonotype was recorded a few times.

The V call is TRBV5-1, the J call TRBJ2-1, with 9 bases identical to TRBD2. The TCR comes from a woman between 25 and 40 years old in good health. Sequences were obtained from blood. This CDR3 reads CASSPGTSSDEQFF. The DNA for the CDR3 is TGCGCCAGCAGCCCCGGGACTAGCAGCGATGAGCAGTTCTTC. Supplemented by reference TRBV5-1 and TRBJ2-1, the full variable domain reads KAGVTQTPRYLIKTRGQQVTLSCSPISGHRSVSWYQQTPGQGLQFLFEYFSETQRNKGNFPGRFSGRQFSNSRSEMNVSTLELGDSALYLCASSPGTSSDEQFFGPGTRLTVL.